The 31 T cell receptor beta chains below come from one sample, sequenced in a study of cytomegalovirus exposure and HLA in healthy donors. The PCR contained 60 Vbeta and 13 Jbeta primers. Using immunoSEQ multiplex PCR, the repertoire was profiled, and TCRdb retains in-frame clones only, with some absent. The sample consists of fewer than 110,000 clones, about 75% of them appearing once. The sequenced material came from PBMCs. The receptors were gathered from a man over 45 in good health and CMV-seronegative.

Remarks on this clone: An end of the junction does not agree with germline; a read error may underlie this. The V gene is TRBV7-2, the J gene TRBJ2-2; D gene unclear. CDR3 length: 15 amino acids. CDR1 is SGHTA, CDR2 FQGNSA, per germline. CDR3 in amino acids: CASSLIINNIGELFF. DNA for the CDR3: TGTGCCAGCAGCTTGATAATTAATAACATCGGGGAGCTGTTTTTT.

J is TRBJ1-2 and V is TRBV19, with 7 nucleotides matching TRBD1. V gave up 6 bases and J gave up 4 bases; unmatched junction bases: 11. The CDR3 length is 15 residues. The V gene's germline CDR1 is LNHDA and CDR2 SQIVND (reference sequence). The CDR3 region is CASRHTGAPLYGYTF. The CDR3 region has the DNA TGTGCCAGTAGGCATACAGGGGCCCCCCTCTATGGCTACACCTTC.

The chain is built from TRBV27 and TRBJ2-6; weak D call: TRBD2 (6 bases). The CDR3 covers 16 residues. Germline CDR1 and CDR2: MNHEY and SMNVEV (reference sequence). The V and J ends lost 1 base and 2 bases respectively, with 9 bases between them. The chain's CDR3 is CASSLYGTAGANVLTF. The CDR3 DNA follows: TGTGCCAGCAGTTTATATGGGACTGCTGGGGCCAACGTCCTGACTTTC. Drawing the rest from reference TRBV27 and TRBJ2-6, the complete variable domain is EAQVTQNPRYLITVTGKKLTVTCSQNMNHEYMSWYRQDPGLGLRQIYYSMNVEVTDKGDVPEGYKVSRKEKRNFPLILESPSPNQTSLYFCASSLYGTAGANVLTFGAGSRLTVL.

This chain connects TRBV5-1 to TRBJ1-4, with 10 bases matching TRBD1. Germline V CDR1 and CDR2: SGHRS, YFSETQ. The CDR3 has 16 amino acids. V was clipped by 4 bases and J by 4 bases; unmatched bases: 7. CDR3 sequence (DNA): TGCGCCAGCAGCCCGGGGACAGGGGCCCTTAATGAAAAACTGTTTTTT. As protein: CASSPGTGALNEKLFF.

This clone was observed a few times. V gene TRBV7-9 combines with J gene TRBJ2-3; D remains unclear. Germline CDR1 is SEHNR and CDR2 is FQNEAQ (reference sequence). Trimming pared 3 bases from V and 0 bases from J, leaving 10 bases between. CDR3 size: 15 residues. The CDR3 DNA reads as TGTGCCAGCAGCTTGAGAGAAACTAGCACAGATACGCAGTATTTT. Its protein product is CASSLRETSTDTQYF.

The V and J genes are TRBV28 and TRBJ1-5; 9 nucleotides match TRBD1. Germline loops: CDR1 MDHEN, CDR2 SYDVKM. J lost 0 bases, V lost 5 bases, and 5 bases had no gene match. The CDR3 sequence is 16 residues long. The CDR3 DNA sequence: TGTGCCAGCAGTAAGGACAGGGGCTATAGCAATCAGCCCCAGCATTTT. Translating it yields CASSKDRGYSNQPQHF.

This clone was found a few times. CDR3 loop: CASSAIVGGETQYF. Written as DNA, the CDR3 is TGTGCCAGCAGTGCCATTGTGGGAGGAGAGACCCAGTACTTC. V is TRBV7-9 and J is TRBJ2-5; tentative D call: TRBD2 (6 bases). CDR3 length: 14 residues. The germline CDR1 and CDR2 sequences are SEHNR and FQNEAQ (reference sequence). Trimming removed 6 bases at V and 4 bases at J, with 15 bases between.

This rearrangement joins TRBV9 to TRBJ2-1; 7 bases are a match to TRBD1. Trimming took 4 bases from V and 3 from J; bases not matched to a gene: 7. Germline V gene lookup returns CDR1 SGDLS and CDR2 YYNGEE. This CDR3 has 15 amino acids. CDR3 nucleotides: TGTGCCAGCAGCCAGGGGGTAAATGGCTACAATGAGCAGTTCTTC. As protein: CASSQGVNGYNEQFF.

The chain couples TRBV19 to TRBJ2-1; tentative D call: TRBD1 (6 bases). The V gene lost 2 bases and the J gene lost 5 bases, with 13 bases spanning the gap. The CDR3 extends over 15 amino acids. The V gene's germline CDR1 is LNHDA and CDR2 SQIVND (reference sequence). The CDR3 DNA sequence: TGTGCCAGTAGTATATCCCCGGGACACAACAATGAGCAGTTCTTC. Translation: CASSISPGHNNEQFF.

The CDR3 protein is CASSLVAGLGETQYF. In DNA form, the CDR3 reads TGCGCCAGCAGCTTGGTAGCGGGCCTGGGGGAGACCCAGTACTTC. This rearrangement joins TRBV5-1 to TRBJ2-5; 7 positions match TRBD2. V lost 0 bases and J lost 5; bases outside the gene matches: 7. Germline CDR1 is SGHRS and CDR2 is YFSETQ. The CDR3 has 15 amino acids.

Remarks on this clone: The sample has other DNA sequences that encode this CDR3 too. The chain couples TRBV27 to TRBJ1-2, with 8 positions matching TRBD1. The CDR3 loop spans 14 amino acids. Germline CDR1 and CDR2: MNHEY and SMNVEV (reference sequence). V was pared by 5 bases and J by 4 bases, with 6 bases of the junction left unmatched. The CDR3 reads CASSPQGAGYGYTF. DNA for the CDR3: TGTGCCAGCAGTCCTCAGGGGGCAGGCTATGGCTACACCTTC.

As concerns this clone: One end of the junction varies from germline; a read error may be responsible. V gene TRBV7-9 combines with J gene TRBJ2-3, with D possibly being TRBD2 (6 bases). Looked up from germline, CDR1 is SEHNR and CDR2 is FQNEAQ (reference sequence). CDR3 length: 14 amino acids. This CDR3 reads CSSSWDFSTDTQYF. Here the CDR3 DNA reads TGTTCCAGCAGCTGGGACTTTAGCACAGATACGCAGTATTTT.

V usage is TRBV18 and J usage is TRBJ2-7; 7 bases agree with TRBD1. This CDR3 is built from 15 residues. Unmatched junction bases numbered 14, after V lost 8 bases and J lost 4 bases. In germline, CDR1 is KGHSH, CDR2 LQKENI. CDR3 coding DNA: TGTGCCAGCAACCTACAGGGGATGGGGCCATACGAGCAGTACTTC. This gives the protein CASNLQGMGPYEQYF.

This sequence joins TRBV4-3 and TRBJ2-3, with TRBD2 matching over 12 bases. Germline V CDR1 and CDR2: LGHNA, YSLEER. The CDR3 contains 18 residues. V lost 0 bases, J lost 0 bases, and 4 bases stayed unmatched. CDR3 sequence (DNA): TGCGCCAGCAGCCAAGAACTAGCGGGAGGCGCTAGCACAGATACGCAGTATTTT. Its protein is CASSQELAGGASTDTQYF.

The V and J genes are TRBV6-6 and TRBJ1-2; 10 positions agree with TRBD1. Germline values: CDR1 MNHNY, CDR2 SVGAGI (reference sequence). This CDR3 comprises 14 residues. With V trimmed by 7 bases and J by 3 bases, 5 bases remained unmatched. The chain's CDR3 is CASNRQGADYGYTF. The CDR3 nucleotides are TGTGCCAGCAACCGACAGGGGGCAGACTATGGCTACACCTTC.

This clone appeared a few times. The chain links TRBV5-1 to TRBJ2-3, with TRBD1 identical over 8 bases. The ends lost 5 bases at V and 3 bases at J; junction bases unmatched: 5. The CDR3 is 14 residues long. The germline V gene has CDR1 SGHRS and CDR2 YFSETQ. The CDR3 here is CASRRDRSTDTQYF. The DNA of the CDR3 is TGCGCCAGCAGGCGGGACAGGTCAACAGATACGCAGTATTTT.

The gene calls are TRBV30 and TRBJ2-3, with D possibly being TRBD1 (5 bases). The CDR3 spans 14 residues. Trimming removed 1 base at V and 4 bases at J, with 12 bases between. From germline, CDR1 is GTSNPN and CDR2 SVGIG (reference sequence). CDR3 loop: CAWSGGGGADTQYF. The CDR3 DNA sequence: TGTGCCTGGAGTGGGGGCGGCGGCGCAGATACGCAGTATTTT.

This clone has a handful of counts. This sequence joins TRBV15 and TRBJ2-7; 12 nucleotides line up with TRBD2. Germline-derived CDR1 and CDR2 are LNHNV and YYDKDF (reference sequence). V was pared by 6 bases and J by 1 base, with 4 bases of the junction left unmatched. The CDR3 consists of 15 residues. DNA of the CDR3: TGTGCCACCAGACTCGGGACTAGCGGGTCCTACGAGCAGTACTTC. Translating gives CATRLGTSGSYEQYF.

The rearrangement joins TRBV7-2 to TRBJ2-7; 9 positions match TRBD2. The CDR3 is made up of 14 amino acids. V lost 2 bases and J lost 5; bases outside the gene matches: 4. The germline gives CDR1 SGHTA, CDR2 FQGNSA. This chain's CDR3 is CASSLTSGFDEQYF. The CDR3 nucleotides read TGTGCCAGCAGCTTAACTAGCGGGTTCGACGAGCAGTACTTC. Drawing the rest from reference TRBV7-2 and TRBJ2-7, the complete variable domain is GAGVSQSPSNKVTEKGKDVELRCDPISGHTALYWYRQSLGQGLEFLIYFQGNSAPDKSGLPSDRFSAERTGGSVSTLTIQRTQQEDSAVYLCASSLTSGFDEQYFGPGTRLTVT.

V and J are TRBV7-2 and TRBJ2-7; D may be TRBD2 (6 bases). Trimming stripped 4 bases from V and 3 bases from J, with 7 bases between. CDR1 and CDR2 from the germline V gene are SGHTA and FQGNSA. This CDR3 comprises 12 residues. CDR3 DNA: TGTGCCAGCAGCTCGGACTACTACGAGCAGTACTTC. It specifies CASSSDYYEQYF.

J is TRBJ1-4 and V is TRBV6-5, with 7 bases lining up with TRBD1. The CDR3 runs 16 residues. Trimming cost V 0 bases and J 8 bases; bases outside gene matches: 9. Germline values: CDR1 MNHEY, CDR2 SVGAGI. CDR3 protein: CASSYSIQGGNEKLFF. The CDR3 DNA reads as TGTGCCAGCAGTTACTCGATCCAGGGGGGAAACGAAAAACTGTTTTTT.

For the CDR3, the DNA is TGTGCCAGCAGCTTAAGCTCGACAAGGGAGGGTCCCCCGAACACCGGGGAGCTGTTTTTT. Translation: CASSLSSTREGPPNTGELFF. V gene TRBV7-3 combines with J gene TRBJ2-2, with TRBD2 matching over 7 bases. The V gene's germline CDR1 is SGHTA and CDR2 FQGTGA. The V and J ends lost 1 base and 0 bases, in that order; junction bases with no gene match: 14. The CDR3 loop spans 20 amino acids.

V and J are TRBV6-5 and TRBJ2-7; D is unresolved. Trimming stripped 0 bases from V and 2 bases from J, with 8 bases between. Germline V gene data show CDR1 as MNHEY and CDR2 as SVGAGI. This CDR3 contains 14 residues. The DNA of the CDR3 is TGTGCCAGCAGTTACTCGAGGCAGACCTACGAGCAGTACTTC. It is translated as CASSYSRQTYEQYF.

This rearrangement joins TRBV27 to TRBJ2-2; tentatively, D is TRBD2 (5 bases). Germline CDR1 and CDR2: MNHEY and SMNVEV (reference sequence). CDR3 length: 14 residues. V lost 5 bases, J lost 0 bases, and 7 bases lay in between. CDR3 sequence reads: CASSQDSNTGELFF. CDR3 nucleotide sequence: TGTGCCAGCAGTCAGGACTCGAACACCGGGGAGCTGTTTTTT.

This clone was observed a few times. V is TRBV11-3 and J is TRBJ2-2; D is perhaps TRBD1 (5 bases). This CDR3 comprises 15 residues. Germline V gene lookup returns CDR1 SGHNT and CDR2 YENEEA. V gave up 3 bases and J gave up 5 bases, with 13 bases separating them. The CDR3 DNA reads TGTGCCAGCAGCTTGGGTTTTGCAGGGACCGGGGAGCTGTTTTTT. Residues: CASSLGFAGTGELFF.

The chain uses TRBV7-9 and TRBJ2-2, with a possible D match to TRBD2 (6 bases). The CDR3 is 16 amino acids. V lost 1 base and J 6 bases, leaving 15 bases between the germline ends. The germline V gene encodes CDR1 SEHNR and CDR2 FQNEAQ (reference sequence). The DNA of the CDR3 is TGTGCCAGCAGCTTAGTCGGGGGTTTCGGCCCCGGGGAGCTGTTTTTT. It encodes CASSLVGGFGPGELFF. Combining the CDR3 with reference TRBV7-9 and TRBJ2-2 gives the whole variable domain DTGVSQNPRHKITKRGQNVTFRCDPISEHNRLYWYRQTLGQGPEFLTYFQNEAQLEKSRLLSDRFSAERPKGSFSTLEIQRTEQGDSAMYLCASSLVGGFGPGELFFGEGSRLTVL.

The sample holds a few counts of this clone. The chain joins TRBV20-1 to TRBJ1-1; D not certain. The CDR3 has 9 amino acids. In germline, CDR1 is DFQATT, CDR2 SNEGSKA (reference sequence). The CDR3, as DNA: TGCACTTCGGAGAGGGAAGCTTTCTTT. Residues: CTSEREAFF.

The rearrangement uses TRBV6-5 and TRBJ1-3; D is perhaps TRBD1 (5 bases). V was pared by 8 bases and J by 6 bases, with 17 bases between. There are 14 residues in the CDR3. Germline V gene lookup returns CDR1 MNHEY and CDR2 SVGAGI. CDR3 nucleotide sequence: TGTGCCAGCCGACCGGGGGGATCAGTAAACACCATATATTTT. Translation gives CASRPGGSVNTIYF.

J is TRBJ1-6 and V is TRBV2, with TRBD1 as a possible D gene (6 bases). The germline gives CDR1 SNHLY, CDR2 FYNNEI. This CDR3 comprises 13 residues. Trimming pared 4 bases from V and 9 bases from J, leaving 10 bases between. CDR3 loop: CASSGQGPSPLHF. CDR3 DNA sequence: TGTGCCAGCAGTGGGCAGGGGCCTTCACCCCTCCACTTT.

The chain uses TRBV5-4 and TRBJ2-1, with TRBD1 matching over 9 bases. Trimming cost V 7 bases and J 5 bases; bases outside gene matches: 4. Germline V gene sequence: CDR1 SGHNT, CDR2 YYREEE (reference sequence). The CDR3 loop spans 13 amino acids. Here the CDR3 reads CASRRTGDNEQFF. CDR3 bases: TGTGCCAGCCGACGGACAGGGGACAATGAGCAGTTCTTC.

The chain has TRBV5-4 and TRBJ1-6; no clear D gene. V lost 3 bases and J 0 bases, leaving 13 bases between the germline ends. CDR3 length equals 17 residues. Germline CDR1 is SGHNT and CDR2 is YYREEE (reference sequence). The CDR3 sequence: CASSSMVESSYNSPLHF. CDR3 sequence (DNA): TGTGCCAGCAGCTCGATGGTCGAGAGCTCCTATAATTCACCCCTCCACTTT.